These T cell receptor beta chains were read from a single sample in a study of T cell responses to AZD1222 COVID-19 vaccine. Assay: immunoSEQ multiplex PCR; the TCRdb copy retains only in-frame clones and omits some. Among approximately 140,000 clones, 92% were seen once, and the ten largest hold roughly 4%. The input for sequencing was peripheral blood, taken 28 days after the second AZD1222 dose. Receptors were obtained from an adult who received the AZD1222 COVID-19 vaccine. Both conserved end residues are part of each CDR3. Fields, in order: V gene, J gene, D gene, CDR3 protein. The D gene is left open where the match is weak.

TRBV6-1	TRBJ1-2	-	CASSDMWRGNYGYTF
TRBV7-2	TRBJ2-5	TRBD1	CASSLSPTGGLQETQYF
TRBV29-1	TRBJ2-7	-	CSVINHEQYF
TRBV11-2	TRBJ2-1	TRBD2	CASSSTSGGLNEQFF
TRBV6-5	TRBJ1-5	TRBD1	CASSPFRGEQPQHF
TRBV6-5	TRBJ1-2	TRBD1	CASSSHDRGNGYTF
TRBV5-1	TRBJ1-4	TRBD1	CASSLVATGAIGNEKLFF
TRBV3-1/TRBV3-2	TRBJ1-2	-	CARIPGGGELNYGYTF
TRBV3-1/TRBV3-2	TRBJ1-1	-	CASSHEVTRIDWNTEAFF
TRBV5-6	TRBJ1-1	-	CASSLDGGARTEAFF
TRBV7-8	TRBJ1-1	-	CASSPYGANTEAFF
TRBV5-6	TRBJ1-1	TRBD1	CASRKTGANTEAFF
TRBV5-4	TRBJ2-3	-	CASSSTYAGVLGRDTQYF
TRBV2	TRBJ2-5	TRBD2	CATAGGRETQYF
TRBV5-1	TRBJ2-5	TRBD2	CASSFGLADAEETQYF
TRBV7-2	TRBJ1-2	-	CASSLGGSNYGYTF
TRBV19	TRBJ2-2	-	CASTKGLGGELFF
TRBV27	TRBJ1-2	-	CASSLSSGDVYYGYTF
TRBV7-9	TRBJ1-5	-	CASSLEGGSPQHF
TRBV9	TRBJ2-7	-	CASSVEGGILGEQYF
TRBV23-1	TRBJ2-1	-	CAILREALANEQFF
TRBV19	TRBJ2-7	-	CASSARSGIYEQYF
TRBV10-2	TRBJ1-2	TRBD1	CASSAAAGQGGNYGYTF
TRBV27	TRBJ2-7	-	CASSLYRGGPYEQYF
TRBV6-5	TRBJ2-7	-	CASRPGAYEQYF
TRBV6-5	TRBJ1-4	-	CASSYSGGVKLFF
TRBV2	TRBJ1-1	TRBD1	CASRGRQGAVLNTEAFF
TRBV6-5	TRBJ1-6	-	CASSIRAENSPLHF
TRBV7-8	TRBJ1-2	-	CASSWRGSSCPYGYTF
TRBV6-5	TRBJ2-1	-	CASSYGDEQFF
TRBV7-9	TRBJ2-7	-	CASTPGTLGEQYF
TRBV11-3	TRBJ2-1	-	CASSLEGGTLYNEQFF
TRBV4-3	TRBJ1-4	-	CASSHGTLNEKLFF
TRBV5-1	TRBJ2-5	TRBD2	CASSVEGGRGETQYF
TRBV5-1	TRBJ2-4	-	CASRAQGDWDIQYF
TRBV13	TRBJ1-2	-	CASSQRDYGYTF
TRBV7-8	TRBJ2-6	-	CASSLRAGKTGANVLTF
TRBV6-4	TRBJ1-4	TRBD1	CASLGQGVEKLFF
TRBV7-3	TRBJ2-3	TRBD2	CASSPSGSTDTQYF
TRBV19	TRBJ1-5	-	CASSIGNRQAYSNQPQHF
TRBV19	TRBJ2-4	-	CASSTGKGSRNIQYF
TRBV9	TRBJ1-2	-	CASSVRRTETNYGYTF